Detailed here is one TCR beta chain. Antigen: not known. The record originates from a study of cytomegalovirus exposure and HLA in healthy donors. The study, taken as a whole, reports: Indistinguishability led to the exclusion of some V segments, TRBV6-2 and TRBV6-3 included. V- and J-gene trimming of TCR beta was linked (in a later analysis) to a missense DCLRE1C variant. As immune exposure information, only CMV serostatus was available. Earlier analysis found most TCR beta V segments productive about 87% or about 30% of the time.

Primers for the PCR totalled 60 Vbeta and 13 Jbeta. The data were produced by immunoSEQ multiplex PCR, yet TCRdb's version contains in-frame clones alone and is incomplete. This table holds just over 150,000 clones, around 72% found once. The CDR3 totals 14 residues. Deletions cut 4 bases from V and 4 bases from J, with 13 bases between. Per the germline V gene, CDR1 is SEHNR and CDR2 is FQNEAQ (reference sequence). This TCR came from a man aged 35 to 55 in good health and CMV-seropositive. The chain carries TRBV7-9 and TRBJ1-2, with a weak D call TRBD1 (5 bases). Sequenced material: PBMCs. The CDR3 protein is CASSYSQGSYGYTF. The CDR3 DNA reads TGTGCCAGCAGCTACTCTCAGGGTTCCTATGGCTACACCTTC.